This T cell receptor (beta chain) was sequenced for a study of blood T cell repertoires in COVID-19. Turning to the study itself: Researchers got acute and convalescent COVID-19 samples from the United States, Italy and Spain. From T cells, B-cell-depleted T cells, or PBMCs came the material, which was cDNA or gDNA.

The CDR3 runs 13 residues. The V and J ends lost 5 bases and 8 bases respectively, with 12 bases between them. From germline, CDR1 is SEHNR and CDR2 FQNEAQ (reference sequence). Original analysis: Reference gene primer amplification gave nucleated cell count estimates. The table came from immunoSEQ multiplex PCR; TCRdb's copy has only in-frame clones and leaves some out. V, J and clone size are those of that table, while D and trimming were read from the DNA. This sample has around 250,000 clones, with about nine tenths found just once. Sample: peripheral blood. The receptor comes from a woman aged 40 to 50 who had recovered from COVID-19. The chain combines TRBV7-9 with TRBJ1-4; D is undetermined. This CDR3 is CASSPYEAEKLFF. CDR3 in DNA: TGTGCCAGCAGCCCGTACGAGGCGGAAAAACTGTTTTTT.